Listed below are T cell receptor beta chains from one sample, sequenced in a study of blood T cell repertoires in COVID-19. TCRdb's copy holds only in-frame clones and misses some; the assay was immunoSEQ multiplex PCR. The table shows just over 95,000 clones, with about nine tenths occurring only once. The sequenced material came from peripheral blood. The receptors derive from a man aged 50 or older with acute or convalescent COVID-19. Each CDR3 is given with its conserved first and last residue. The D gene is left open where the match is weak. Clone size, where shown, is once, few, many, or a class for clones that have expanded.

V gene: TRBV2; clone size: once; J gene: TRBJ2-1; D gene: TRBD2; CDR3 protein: CASRGSSGRPDEQFF; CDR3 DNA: TGTGCCAGCAGAGGATCTAGCGGGAGGCCGGATGAGCAGTTCTTC
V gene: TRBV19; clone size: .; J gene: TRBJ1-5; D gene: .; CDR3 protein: CASSEGDNQPQHF; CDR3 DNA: TGTGCCAGTAGTGAGGGGGACAATCAGCCCCAGCATTTT
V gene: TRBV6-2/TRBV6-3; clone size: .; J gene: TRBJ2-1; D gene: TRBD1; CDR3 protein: CASSPYRGSYNEQFF; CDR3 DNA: TGTGCCAGCAGCCCTTACAGGGGATCCTACAATGAGCAGTTCTTC
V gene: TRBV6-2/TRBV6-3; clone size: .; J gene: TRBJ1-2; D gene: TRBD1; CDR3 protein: CASSPGTGDGYTF; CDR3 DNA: TGTGCCAGCAGTCCCGGGACAGGGGATGGCTACACCTTC
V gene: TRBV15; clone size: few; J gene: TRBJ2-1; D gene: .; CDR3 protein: CATSTTSGSYNEQFF; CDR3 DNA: TGTGCCACCAGCACGACGAGCGGGTCCTACAATGAGCAGTTCTTC
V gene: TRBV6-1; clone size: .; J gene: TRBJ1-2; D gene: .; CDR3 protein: CASSEDVGGQYGYTF; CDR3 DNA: TGTGCCAGCAGTGAAGACGTCGGAGGGCAGTATGGCTACACCTTC
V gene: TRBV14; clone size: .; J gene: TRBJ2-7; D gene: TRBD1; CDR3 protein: CASSRDRGQVYEQYF; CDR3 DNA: TGTGCCAGCAGCCGGGACAGGGGGCAAGTCTACGAGCAGTACTTC
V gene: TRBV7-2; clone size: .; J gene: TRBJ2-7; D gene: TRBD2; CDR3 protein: CASSVTSGRDRQYF; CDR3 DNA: TGTGCCAGCAGCGTGACTAGCGGGAGGGATCGGCAGTACTTC
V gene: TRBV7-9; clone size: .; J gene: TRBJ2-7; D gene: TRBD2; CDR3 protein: CASSLTIQRTSELREQYF; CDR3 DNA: TGTGCCAGCAGCTTGACGATTCAGCGGACTAGCGAGTTGCGCGAGCAGTACTTC
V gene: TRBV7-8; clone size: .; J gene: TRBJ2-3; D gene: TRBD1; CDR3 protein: CASSLQTGATDTQYF; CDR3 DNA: TGTGCCAGCAGCCTACAGACAGGGGCCACAGATACGCAGTATTTT
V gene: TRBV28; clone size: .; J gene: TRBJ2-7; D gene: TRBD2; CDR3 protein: CASSLTGLAVPYEQYF; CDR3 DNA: TGTGCCAGCAGTTTAACGGGACTAGCGGTTCCATACGAGCAGTACTTC
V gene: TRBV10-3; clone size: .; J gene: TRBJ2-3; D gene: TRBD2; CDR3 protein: CAISDPRGRTSGGGDTQYF; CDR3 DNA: TGTGCCATCAGTGACCCCCGAGGACGGACTAGCGGGGGGGGAGATACGCAGTATTTT